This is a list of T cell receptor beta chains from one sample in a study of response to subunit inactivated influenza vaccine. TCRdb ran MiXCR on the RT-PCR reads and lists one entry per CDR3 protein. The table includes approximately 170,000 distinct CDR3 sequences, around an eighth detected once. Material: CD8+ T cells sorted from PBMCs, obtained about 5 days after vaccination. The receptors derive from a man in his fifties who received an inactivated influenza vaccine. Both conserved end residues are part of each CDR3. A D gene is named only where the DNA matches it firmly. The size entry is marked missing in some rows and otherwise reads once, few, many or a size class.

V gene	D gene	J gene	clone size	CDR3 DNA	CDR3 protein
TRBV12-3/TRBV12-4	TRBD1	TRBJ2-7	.	TGTGCCAGCAGCGCGACGGGGACAGTTGAGCAGTACTTC	CASSATGTVEQYF
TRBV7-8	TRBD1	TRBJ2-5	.	TGTGCCAGCAGCTCGACAGGGATTAAGGAGACCCAGTACTTC	CASSSTGIKETQYF
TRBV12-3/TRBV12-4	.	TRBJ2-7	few	TGTGCCAGCAGTCCCCTCGCAAGCGAGCAGTACTTC	CASSPLASEQYF
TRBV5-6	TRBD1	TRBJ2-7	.	TGTGCCAGCAGCGGCACAGGGGGCATCTACGAGCAGTACTTC	CASSGTGGIYEQYF
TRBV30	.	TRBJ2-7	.	TGTGCCTGGAGTTCGGGACCCCTTGGCTCCTACGAGCAGTACTTC	CAWSSGPLGSYEQYF
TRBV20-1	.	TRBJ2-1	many	TGCAGTGCTAGTGAGGGTGTGAGGAATGAGCAGTTCTTC	CSASEGVRNEQFF
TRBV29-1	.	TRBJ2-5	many	TGCAGCGTTGAGTTCAGGGAGACCCAGTACTTC	CSVEFRETQYF
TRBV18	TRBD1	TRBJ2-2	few	TGTGCCAGCTCACCACCGTTCGGGACAGGGGGCCACGGGGAGCTGTTTTTT	CASSPPFGTGGHGELFF
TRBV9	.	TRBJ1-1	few	TGTGCCAGCAGCGTAGGTAACCTGGGGGATTCTGAAGCTTTCTTT	CASSVGNLGDSEAFF
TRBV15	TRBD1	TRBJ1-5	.	TGTGCCACCAGCGTAAGCAAACAGGGGAAGGGCAATCAGCCCCAGCATTTT	CATSVSKQGKGNQPQHF
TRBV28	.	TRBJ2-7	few	TGTGCCAGCAGTTTTGCCGATTACGAGCAGTACTTC	CASSFADYEQYF
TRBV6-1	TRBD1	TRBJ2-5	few	TGTGCCAGCGGAGCGACAGGGTCCCAAGAGACCCAGTACTTC	CASGATGSQETQYF
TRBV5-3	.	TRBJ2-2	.	TGTGCCAGAAGCTTGGCCTACACCGGGGAGCTGTTTTTT	CARSLAYTGELFF
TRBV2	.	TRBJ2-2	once	TGTGCCAGCAGTGAGGCCAGGGTTAACGGGGAGCTGTTTTTT	CASSEARVNGELFF
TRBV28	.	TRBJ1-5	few	TGTGCCAGCAGTTCCACGGAGGCGCCAAATCAGCCCCAGCATTTT	CASSSTEAPNQPQHF
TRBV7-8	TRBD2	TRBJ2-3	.	TGTGCCAGCAGCATAGGACTAGCGGGAGTGTCAGATACGCAGTATTTT	CASSIGLAGVSDTQYF
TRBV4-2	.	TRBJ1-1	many	TGTGCCAGCAGCCAAACGGGCACTGAAGCTTTCTTT	CASSQTGTEAFF
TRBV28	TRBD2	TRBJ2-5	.	TGTGCCAGCAGTTTTCTGGTTGGAGGGGAGGGTAGGGAGACCCAGTACTTC	CASSFLVGGEGRETQYF
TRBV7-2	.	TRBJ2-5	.	TGTGCCAGCAGCTTCGGTCCCGGGGGCCATCAAGAGACCCAGTACTTC	CASSFGPGGHQETQYF
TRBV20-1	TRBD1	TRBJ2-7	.	TGCAGTGCTAGAGATCAATTGGCGAACAGGGGGTGGTACGAGCAGTACTTC	CSARDQLANRGWYEQYF
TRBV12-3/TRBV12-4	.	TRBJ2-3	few	TGTGCCAGCAGTTTATGGGCGTCTACCCTTAGCACAGATACGCAGTATTTT	CASSLWASTLSTDTQYF
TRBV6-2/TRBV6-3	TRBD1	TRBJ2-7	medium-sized	TGTGCCAGCAGTTACCCCGGGACAGTATACGAGCAGTACTTC	CASSYPGTVYEQYF
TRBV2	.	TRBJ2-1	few	TGTGCCAGCAGTAGGCAGGGAATCCATGAGCAGTTCTTC	CASSRQGIHEQFF
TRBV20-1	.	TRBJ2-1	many	TGCAGTGCTAGAGATAGATGGACTACCTACAATGAGCAGTTCTTC	CSARDRWTTYNEQFF
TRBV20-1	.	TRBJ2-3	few	TGCAGTGCTAGTGGGCATCGGGGAGATACGCAGTATTTT	CSASGHRGDTQYF
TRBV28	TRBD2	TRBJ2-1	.	TGTGCCAGCAGTTTATTCGGGACTAGCGTTAACAATGAGCAGATCTTC	CASSLFGTSVNNEQIF
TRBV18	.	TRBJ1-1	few	TGTGCCAGCTCACCCGGTTCCGCGAACACTGAAGCTTTCTTT	CASSPGSANTEAFF
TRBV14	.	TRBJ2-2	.	TGTGCCAGCAGCCCTCGCTTTGGGGGAAGGCTTGACACCGGGGAGCTGTTTTTT	CASSPRFGGRLDTGELFF
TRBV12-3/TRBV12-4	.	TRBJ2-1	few	TGTGCCAGCAGTCCCCTCGGCACCTACAATGAGCAGTTCTTC	CASSPLGTYNEQFF
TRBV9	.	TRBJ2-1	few	TGTGCCAGCAGCTCTAACCATGAGCAGTTCTTC	CASSSNHEQFF
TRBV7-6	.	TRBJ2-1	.	TGTGCCAGCGGGGGAGAGGACAATGAGCAGTTCTTC	CASGGEDNEQFF
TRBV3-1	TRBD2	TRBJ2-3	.	TGTGCCAGCAGCCAACAACCGGGACTAGCGAGGATCGGCACAGATACGCAGTATTTT	CASSQQPGLARIGTDTQYF
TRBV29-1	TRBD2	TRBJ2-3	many	TGCAGCGTAGCCGGGACTAGCGCTCCCGCAGATACGCAGTATTTT	CSVAGTSAPADTQYF